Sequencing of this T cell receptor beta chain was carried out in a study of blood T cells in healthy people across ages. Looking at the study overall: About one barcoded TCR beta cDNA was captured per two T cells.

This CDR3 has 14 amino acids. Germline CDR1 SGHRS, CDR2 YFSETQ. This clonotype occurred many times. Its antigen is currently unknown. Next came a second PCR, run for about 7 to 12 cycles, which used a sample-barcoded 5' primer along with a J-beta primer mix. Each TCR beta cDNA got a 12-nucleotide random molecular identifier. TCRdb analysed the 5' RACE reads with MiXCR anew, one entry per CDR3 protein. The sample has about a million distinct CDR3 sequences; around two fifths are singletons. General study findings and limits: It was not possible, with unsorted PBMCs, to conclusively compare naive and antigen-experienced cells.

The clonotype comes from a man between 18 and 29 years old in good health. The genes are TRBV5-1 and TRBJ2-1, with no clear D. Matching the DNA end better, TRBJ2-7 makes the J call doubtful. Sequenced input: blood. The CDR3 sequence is CASSLDSPYNEQYF. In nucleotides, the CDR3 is TGCGCCAGCAGCTTGGACAGCCCTTACAATGAGCAGTACTTC.